This T cell receptor beta chain was sequenced in a study of technical replicates of blood from several donors. Using immunoSEQ multiplex PCR, the repertoire was profiled, and TCRdb retains in-frame clones only, with some absent. Among nearly 70,000 clones listed, 91% were seen once. The germline CDR1 and CDR2 sequences are SEHNR and FQNEAQ (reference sequence). The CDR3 has 14 amino acids. Trimming left V 1 base short and J 6 bases short, with 10 bases between. Sequencing used PBMCs. The chain combines TRBV7-9 with TRBJ2-1; D unclear. This clonotype was obtained from a human donor in good health. Some clones in this sample may be carry-over from other donors' samples. DNA of the CDR3: TGTGCCAGCAGCTTAGATGTGTCTAGCAATGAGCAGTTCTTC. Protein product: CASSLDVSSNEQFF.